The 25 T cell receptor delta chains listed next were all sequenced from one sample in a study of gamma-delta T cells after stem cell transplantation. TCRdb reanalysed the RT-PCR reads via CATT. In the table there are approximately 1,500 delta-chain clones, approximately 25% of which are singletons. The specimen was gamma-delta T cells. The receptor source for this set is a human donor. It is not recorded whose cells these are; they may come from a transplant donor.

This clone turned up a few times. The chain carries TRAV29/DV5 and TRDJ1, with TRDD3 matching 9 bases. The V gene end was trimmed by 0 bases and the J gene end by 0 bases; junction bases not matched to a gene: 15. Germline CDR1 NSMFDY, CDR2 ISSIKDK. CDR3 length: 19 residues. CDR3: CAASGGDLPPGGYTDKLIF. Here the CDR3 DNA reads TGTGCAGCAAGCGGGGGGGATCTTCCCCCTGGGGGATACACCGATAAACTCATCTTT.

The gene calls are TRDV1 and TRDJ1; 8 nucleotides agree with TRDD3. Germline trimming cut 8 bases from V and 2 bases from J; bases unmatched to any gene: 13. Germline loops: CDR1 TSWWSYY, CDR2 QGS. The CDR3 covers 16 residues. CDR3: CALTKRRGGITDKLIF. The CDR3 DNA is TGTGCTCTTACGAAGCGGCGTGGGGGGATAACCGATAAACTCATCTTT.

In its sample, this clone ranks as large (0.1 to 1%). The J gene is TRDJ3, the V gene TRDV2, with a weak D call TRDD3 (6 bases). V lost 0 bases and J 1 base, leaving 12 bases between the germline ends. The CDR3 covers 18 residues. CDR1 is GEAIGNYY, CDR2 EKD, per germline. The CDR3 region is CACDTVGDLSWDTRQMFF. The CDR3 DNA reads TGTGCCTGTGACACCGTTGGGGATTTGTCCTGGGACACCCGACAGATGTTTTTC.

The genes are TRDV2 and TRDJ3; 10 bases fit TRDD3. Germline V gives CDR1 GEAIGNYY, CDR2 EKD. The CDR3 totals 21 residues. V was pared by 0 bases and J by 0 bases, with 10 bases of the junction left unmatched. The CDR3 DNA sequence: TGTGCCTGTGACACCGCAGAGGGGGATACGTTACGCTCCTGGGACACCCGACAGATGTTTTTC. Its translation is CACDTAEGDTLRSWDTRQMFF.

This clone is medium-sized (0.01 to 0.1%) in the sample. V gene TRDV1 combines with J gene TRDJ1; 8 nucleotides match TRDD3. Trimming removed 6 bases from V and 0 bases from J; junction bases left unmatched: 30. This CDR3 is 23 amino acids long. Germline-derived CDR1 and CDR2 are TSWWSYY and QGS. The CDR3 spells CALGPPLDPPYWGPSPYTDKLIF. DNA of the CDR3: TGTGCTCTTGGACCTCCTTTGGATCCACCGTACTGGGGGCCATCGCCGTACACCGATAAACTCATCTTT.

This clone came up a few times. A read error is likely here: a far larger clone is one base away. This chain joins TRDV2 and TRDJ3; D remains unclear. Germline V gene lookup returns CDR1 GEAIGNYY and CDR2 EKD. This CDR3 contains 18 residues. The germline V and J ends were trimmed by 5 bases and 0 bases, with 16 bases remaining between them. The CDR3 DNA is TGTGCCTGTGGCACAGTACTGTCGAGCTCCTGGGACACCCGACAGATGTTTTTC. Protein: CACGTVLSSSWDTRQMFF.

This clone has more than one count but fewer than ten. A far larger clone is a single base away, which makes a read error likely. The same CDR3 also results from other DNA sequences found in this sample. The chain employs TRDV2 and TRDJ1, with TRDD3 matching over 10 bases. This CDR3 comprises 19 residues. Per the germline V gene, CDR1 is GEAIGNYY and CDR2 is EKD. CDR3 region: CACDTITGGLGDETDKLIF. DNA of the CDR3: TGCGCCTGTGACACCATAACCGGAGGACTGGGGGATGAAACCGATAAACTCATCTTT.

This clone was seen a few times. V is TRDV1 and J is TRDJ1; 11 nucleotides agree with TRDD3. Germline values: CDR1 TSWWSYY, CDR2 QGS. The CDR3 length is 21 residues. Unmatched junction bases numbered 19, after V lost 3 bases and J lost 1 base. The CDR3 DNA sequence: TGTGCTCTTGGGGAGGACGGTTTCGACCCCTGGGGGATACCGGGCACCGATAAACTCATCTTT. This translates into CALGEDGFDPWGIPGTDKLIF.

This clone was recorded a few times. This CDR3 reads CACDTLLLLGDETTDKLIF. CDR3 sequence (DNA): TGTGCCTGTGACACGCTACTCCTACTGGGGGACGAAACCACCGATAAACTCATCTTT. V is TRDV2 and J is TRDJ1; 9 nucleotides line up with TRDD3. J was trimmed by 1 base and V by 1 base; bases with no gene match: 15. This CDR3 is 19 amino acids long. Germline CDR1 and CDR2: GEAIGNYY and EKD.

This clone was counted only a few times. It differs at one base from a far larger clone, so likely a read error. The sample contains more than one DNA sequence encoding this CDR3. The rearrangement links TRDV3 to TRDJ1; weak D call: TRDD2 (5 bases). The V gene's germline CDR1 is TVYSNPD and CDR2 GDNSRS (reference sequence). CDR3 length: 18 residues. The V and J ends lost 2 bases and 0 bases respectively, with 25 bases between them. CDR3 DNA sequence: TGTGCCTTTCGGCCCACCTTTACCTACTTATGGTACACCGATAAACTCATCTTT. Encoded protein: CAFRPTFTYLWYTDKLIF.

This clone was counted only a few times. V gene TRDV1 combines with J gene TRDJ1, with 8 bases aligning to TRDD3. V was pared by 1 base and J by 6 bases, with 34 bases of the junction left unmatched. Germline V gives CDR1 TSWWSYY, CDR2 QGS. CDR3 length: 24 amino acids. DNA for the CDR3: TGTGCTCTTGGGGAACCCGTCTACCGGGCCCTCAGCCTTCTCAATACTGGGGGCATCAATAAACTCATCTTT. Translation gives CALGEPVYRALSLLNTGGINKLIF.

For this clone: A much larger clone lies a single base off, so this may be a read error. The genes are TRDV1 and TRDJ2, with 12 bases fitting TRDD3. Looked up from germline, CDR1 is TSWWSYY and CDR2 is QGS. The V segment lost 2 bases and the J segment 0 bases; nucleotides outside the gene matches: 28. This CDR3 is 26 amino acids long. The CDR3: CALGELGPSYDNVLGDTVSLTAQLFF. The CDR3 nucleotides read TGTGCTCTTGGGGAATTGGGTCCTTCCTACGACAACGTACTGGGGGATACTGTCTCTTTGACAGCACAACTCTTCTTT.

Relative to its sample, this clone is medium-sized. The rearrangement links TRDV2 to TRDJ1; 10 nucleotides agree with TRDD3. Unmatched junction bases numbered 10, after V lost 0 bases and J lost 1 base. Germline values: CDR1 GEAIGNYY, CDR2 EKD. There are 18 residues in the CDR3. CDR3 nucleotides: TGTGCCTGTGACACCATACCCCTTACTGGGGGATTCACCGATAAACTCATCTTT. Translated, it gives CACDTIPLTGGFTDKLIF.

The table lists this clone with a few counts. The gene calls are TRDV3 and TRDJ4, with 8 bases that match TRDD3. V shed 2 bases, J shed 2 bases, and the junction held 10 bases outside the gene matches. This CDR3 is built from 14 residues. Germline V gene data show CDR1 as TVYSNPD and CDR2 as GDNSRS (reference sequence). CDR3 in DNA: TGTGCCTTTGGTGGGGGATCGGAGCCAAGACCCCTGATCTTT. As protein: CAFGGGSEPRPLIF.

This clone is categorized as medium-sized (0.01 to 0.1%). This chain links TRDV2 with TRDJ1; 7 bases are shared with TRDD2. Germline V gives CDR1 GEAIGNYY, CDR2 EKD. Trimming took 0 bases from V and 0 from J; bases not matched to a gene: 12. The CDR3 has 18 amino acids. CDR3 sequence: CACDTLPSSRPYTDKLIF. The CDR3 region has the DNA TGTGCCTGTGACACCTTGCCTTCCTCTAGGCCCTACACCGATAAACTCATCTTT.

This clone was detected only a few times. This may come from a read error, since a much larger clone is one base off. The CDR3 DNA reads as TGTGCCTGTGACACTGTACTGGAGGGCCGAACCGTTGACGATAAACTCATCTTT. This encodes CACDTVLEGRTVDDKLIF. The chain combines TRDV2 with TRDJ1; TRDD3 is a possible D gene (5 bases). The V gene's germline CDR1 is GEAIGNYY and CDR2 EKD. The CDR3 totals 18 residues. V gave up 1 base and J gave up 4 bases, with 24 bases separating them.

This clone counts as medium-sized. This likely stems from a read error, as it lies one base from a far larger clone. Additional DNA sequences in this sample encode the identical CDR3. V and J are TRDV1 and TRDJ1; tentative D call: TRDD3 (5 bases). The CDR3 runs to 14 residues. CDR1 TSWWSYY and CDR2 QGS come from the germline V gene. Trimming removed 6 bases from V and 7 bases from J, with 18 bases in between. CDR3 residues: CALGRGIPHLKLIF. In DNA form, the CDR3 reads TGTGCTCTTGGACGAGGGATCCCCCACCTTAAACTCATCTTT.

With regard to this clone: A much larger clone lies a single base off, so this may be a read error. In the same sample, other DNA sequences code for this CDR3. This sequence joins TRDV2 and TRDJ1; 12 bases line up with TRDD3. The length of the CDR3 is 16 residues. Per the germline V gene, CDR1 is GEAIGNYY and CDR2 is EKD. CDR3: CACDTLTGGYTDKLIF. CDR3 sequence (DNA): TGTGCCTGTGACACTCTTACTGGGGGATACACCGATAAACTAATCTTT.

On this clone: The protein recorded in TCRdb matches a much larger clone and deviates from this DNA's translation at residue 9, suggesting a read error; the protein here is obtained by translating the DNA. CDR3 in amino acids: CACVLLGDSADKLIF. CDR3 coding DNA: TGTGCCTGTGTCCTACTGGGGGATTCGGCCGATAAACTCATCTTT. This rearrangement joins TRDV2 to TRDJ1, with TRDD3 identical over 10 bases. Germline CDR1 is GEAIGNYY and CDR2 is EKD. V dropped 5 bases and J dropped 3; count of bases not matched to a gene: 8. This CDR3 contains 15 residues.

This clone was picked up a small number of times. It is likely a read error: a sequence one base away is far more abundant. V usage is TRDV2 and J usage is TRDJ1; 10 bases map to TRDD3. Per germline, CDR1 GEAIGNYY and CDR2 EKD. CDR3 length: 16 residues. In DNA, the CDR3 is TGTGCCTGTGACAAGGTGGGGGATACAGGGGACTATAAACCCATCTTT. This encodes CACDKVGDTGDYKPIF.

Relative to its sample, this clone is medium-sized. V usage is TRDV2 and J usage is TRDJ1; D is uncertain. Germline V gene sequence: CDR1 GEAIGNYY, CDR2 EKD. The CDR3 has 16 amino acids. V shed 4 bases and J shed 4 bases, with 21 bases lying between them. The CDR3: CACDPVGVPQDDKLIF. Written as DNA, the CDR3 is TGTGCCTGTGATCCCGTCGGGGTCCCTCAGGACGATAAACTCATCTTT.

A remark on this clone: One base separates it from a far larger clone, so it is likely a read error. The sample contains more than one DNA sequence encoding this CDR3. This sequence joins TRDV2 and TRDJ1; 13 bases are a match to TRDD3. This CDR3 spans 19 amino acids. Germline V gene data show CDR1 as GEAIGNYY and CDR2 as EKD. CDR3 DNA: TGTGCCTGTGACACCGTTCGTACTGGGGGATACGCGGGGACCGATAAGCTCATCTTT. Protein sequence: CACDTVRTGGYAGTDKLIF.

This clone was observed a handful of times. The V and J genes are TRDV2 and TRDJ1; 13 bases map to TRDD3. Germline lookup yields CDR1 GEAIGNYY and CDR2 EKD. There are 19 residues in the CDR3. V was pared by 1 base and J by 2 bases, with 12 bases of the junction left unmatched. The CDR3 sequence is CACDTVGTGGYDETDKLIF. CDR3 DNA: TGTGCCTGTGACACGGTGGGTACTGGGGGATACGACGAAACCGATAAACTCATCTTT.

Regarding this clone: The mismatch at residue 3 between this DNA's translation and the TCRdb protein of a much larger clone likely reflects a read error; the protein shown is translated from the DNA. V and J are TRDV2 and TRDJ1, with D unclear. The CDR3 is 15 amino acids. The germline gives CDR1 GEAIGNYY, CDR2 EKD. CDR3 nucleotides: TGTGCCCGTGACACGATGGGCACCCCCGGAGATAAACTCATCTTT. Protein product: CARDTMGTPGDKLIF.

This clone was seen a handful of times. The V and J genes are TRDV1 and TRDJ1; 13 bases map to TRDD3. Looked up from germline, CDR1 is TSWWSYY and CDR2 is QGS. Trimming cost V 4 bases and J 0 bases; bases outside gene matches: 38. This CDR3 spans 28 amino acids. This CDR3 reads CALGARVLGPSYPPVLGDTKRYTDKLIF. The CDR3 coding sequence is TGTGCTCTTGGGGCCAGGGTGTTGGGGCCTTCCTACCCCCCTGTACTGGGGGATACGAAACGGTACACCGATAAACTCATCTTT.